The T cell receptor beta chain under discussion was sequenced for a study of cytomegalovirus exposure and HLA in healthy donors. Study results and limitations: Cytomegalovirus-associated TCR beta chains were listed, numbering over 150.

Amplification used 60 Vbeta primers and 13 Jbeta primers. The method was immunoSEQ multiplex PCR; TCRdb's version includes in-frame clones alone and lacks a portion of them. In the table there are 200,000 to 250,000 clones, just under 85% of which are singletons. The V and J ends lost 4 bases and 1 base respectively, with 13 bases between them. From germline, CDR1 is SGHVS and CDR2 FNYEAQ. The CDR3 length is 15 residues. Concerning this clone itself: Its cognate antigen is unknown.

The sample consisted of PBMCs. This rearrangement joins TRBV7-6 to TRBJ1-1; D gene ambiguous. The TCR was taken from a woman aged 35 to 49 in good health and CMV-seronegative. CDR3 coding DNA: TGTGCCAGCAGCTCCCCCCCGGGGTGGAACACTGAAGCTTTCTTT. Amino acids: CASSSPPGWNTEAFF.